The sequence of this TCR beta chain was determined in a study of shared clonotypes between healthy human individuals. Notes on the study in general: Researchers found naive subsets generally carried larger estimated richness than memory subsets.

Germline CDR1 reads PRHDT; CDR2 reads FYEKMQ (reference sequence). The ends were cut back, 4 bases at V and 6 bases at J, with 7 bases in the middle. The length of the CDR3 is 11 residues. From CD4+ cells came CD45RA+ naive and CD45RA-negative memory subsets. The data were produced by immunoSEQ multiplex PCR, yet TCRdb's version contains in-frame clones alone and is incomplete. The sample has about 2.4 million clones, just over 90% seen once; the top ten hold roughly 0.15%. Comment on this clone: Antigen unknown.

This chain joins TRBV13 and TRBJ2-7, with D tentatively TRBD1 (6 bases). The sequenced material came from naive CD4+ T cells sorted from blood. Subset specified: CD45RA+ positively selected. The clonotype comes from a young man in good health. DNA of the CDR3: TGTGCCAGCAGCTCAGGGGCCGAGCAGTACTTC. Translated, it gives CASSSGAEQYF.